The 12 T cell receptor beta chains below come from one sample, sequenced in a study of T-cell reconstitution after alpha-beta-depleted transplantation in children. Unique molecular identifiers were incorporated during preparation of the TCRbeta library. Each CDR3 protein gets one entry after TCRdb re-called the PCR reads with MiXCR. The repertoire holds 600,000 or so distinct CDR3 sequences, with under 30% as singletons. The material was PBMCs, mostly from graft donor cells, obtained 360 days after TCRalphabeta/CD19-depleted stem cell transplant. The origin of the receptors is a boy under two years old who had a stem cell transplant for acute myeloid leukemia, so the T cells may come from the graft donor.

The rearrangement joins TRBV5-4 to TRBJ2-4; either TRBD1 or TRBD2 may supply D (6 bases each). The CDR3 covers 12 residues. The germline V gene has CDR1 SGHNT and CDR2 YYREEE (reference sequence). V shed 4 bases and J shed 11 bases, with 13 bases lying between them. In DNA form, the CDR3 reads TGTGCCAGCAGCAGGGGGGCGGAAGTTCAGTACTTC. Translation gives CASSRGAEVQYF.

The table lists this clonotype with a count of one. The rearrangement links TRBV24-1 to TRBJ2-1, with 12 bases aligning to TRBD2. CDR3 length: 19 residues. Per germline, CDR1 KGHDR and CDR2 SFDVKD. Germline trimming cut 4 bases from V and 4 bases from J; bases unmatched to any gene: 13. Written as DNA, the CDR3 is TGTGCCACCAGTGACAATTTCCCAGGGACTAGCGGGTTTTACAATGAGCAGTTCTTC. This codes for CATSDNFPGTSGFYNEQFF.

This clonotype was counted between two and nine times. This chain connects TRBV5-5 to TRBJ2-5; 8 bases are a match to TRBD2. The CDR3 length is 15 residues. Losses at the gene ends were 1 base for V and 2 bases for J; bases not matched to a gene: 4. In germline, CDR1 is SGHKS, CDR2 YYEKEE (reference sequence). CDR3 sequence reads: CASSLLRGAQETQYF. The CDR3 region has the DNA TGTGCCAGCAGCTTGTTGCGGGGGGCGCAAGAGACCCAGTACTTC.

This clonotype was picked up many times. The chain uses TRBV5-1 and TRBJ2-1, with D perhaps TRBD1 (5 bases). The CDR3 covers 15 residues. Germline V gene lookup returns CDR1 SGHRS and CDR2 YFSETQ. The V end was cut by 4 bases, the J end by 6 bases, with 17 bases between. CDR3 nucleotides: TGCGCCAGCAGCGCAGGGCAGCCTTGGCTCAATGAGCAGTTCTTC. Encoded protein: CASSAGQPWLNEQFF.

This clonotype was counted a few times. CDR3 bases: TGTGCCAGCAGTTTAATAGGGTATGGCTACACCTTC. It encodes CASSLIGYGYTF. V gene TRBV12-3 or TRBV12-4 combines with J gene TRBJ1-2; D is uncertain. V dropped 2 bases and J dropped 5 bases, with 6 bases sitting between them. The CDR3 length is 12 residues.

The chain joins TRBV5-5 to TRBJ2-2; the D gene is possibly TRBD1 (5 bases). Deletions cut 4 bases from V and 1 base from J, with 14 bases between. Per germline, CDR1 SGHKS and CDR2 YYEKEE (reference sequence). The CDR3 is 16 amino acids. The CDR3, as DNA: TGTGCCAGCAGCCTGAACCAGGGCCTGAACACCGGGGAGCTGTTTTTT. This codes for CASSLNQGLNTGELFF.

This clonotype was seen a handful of times. This chain joins TRBV29-1 and TRBJ2-7, with D possibly being TRBD1 or TRBD2 (5 bases each). The length of the CDR3 is 12 residues. Trimming stripped 7 bases from V and 3 bases from J, with 13 bases between. Germline V gene data show CDR1 as SQVTM and CDR2 as ANQGSEA. CDR3 bases: TGCAGCGATCGGGACCGCGGCTACGAGCAGTACGTC. Protein product: CSDRDRGYEQYV.

This chain connects TRBV25-1 to TRBJ2-5; D is perhaps TRBD1 or TRBD2 (5 bases each). Germline CDR1 MGHDK, CDR2 SYGVNS. V was shortened by 6 bases and J by 7 bases, with 12 bases between the two germline ends. This CDR3 has 12 residues. CDR3 region: CASREGAGTQYF. The CDR3 DNA reads TGTGCCAGCAGAGAAGGGGCGGGGACCCAGTACTTC.

This clonotype was counted many times. The chain recombines TRBV5-6 with TRBJ2-2; D is unclear. The germline V gene encodes CDR1 SGHDT and CDR2 YYEEEE. With 2 bases removed from V and 3 bases from J, the gap between germline ends came to 11 bases. CDR3 length: 15 amino acids. Written as DNA, the CDR3 is TGTGCCAGCAGCTTTGGGGATAGATACACCGGGGAGCTGTTTTTT. This codes for CASSFGDRYTGELFF. Supplemented by reference TRBV5-6 and TRBJ2-2, the full variable domain reads DAGVTQSPTHLIKTRGQQVTLRCSPKSGHDTVSWYQQALGQGPQFIFQYYEEEERQRGNFPDRFSGHQFPNYSSELNVNALLLGDSALYLCASSFGDRYTGELFFGEGSRLTVL.

Only one count was recorded for this clonotype. The chain has TRBV20-1 and TRBJ1-1, with TRBD1 matching over 7 bases. The CDR3 covers 15 residues. With 4 bases clipped from V and 4 bases from J, the junction kept 12 bases outside the gene matches. CDR1 and CDR2 from the germline V gene are DFQATT and SNEGSKA (reference sequence). CDR3 sequence reads: CSATPVTGLSTEAFF. The CDR3 DNA reads as TGCAGTGCTACCCCCGTGACAGGGTTGAGCACTGAAGCTTTCTTT.

This clonotype was found a few times. This rearrangement joins TRBV20-1 to TRBJ2-1, with TRBD2 matching 7 bases. V lost 0 bases to trimming and J lost 10 bases; unmatched junction nucleotides: 15. The CDR3 has 16 residues. Per germline, CDR1 DFQATT and CDR2 SNEGSKA (reference sequence). As DNA, the CDR3 is TGCAGTGCTAGAGACCGCCCAGCGGGAACTCCCGTAGAGCAGTTCTTC. Amino acids: CSARDRPAGTPVEQFF.

This clonotype has ten or more counts. The CDR3 DNA reads as TGTGCCAGCAGCGAGCCGGGACAGGGATATCAGCCCCAGCATTTT. This encodes CASSEPGQGYQPQHF. This rearrangement joins TRBV12-3 or TRBV12-4 to TRBJ1-5, with TRBD1 identical over 9 bases. The CDR3 runs 15 residues. J gave up 5 bases and V 6 bases, and 8 bases lay outside the gene matches.